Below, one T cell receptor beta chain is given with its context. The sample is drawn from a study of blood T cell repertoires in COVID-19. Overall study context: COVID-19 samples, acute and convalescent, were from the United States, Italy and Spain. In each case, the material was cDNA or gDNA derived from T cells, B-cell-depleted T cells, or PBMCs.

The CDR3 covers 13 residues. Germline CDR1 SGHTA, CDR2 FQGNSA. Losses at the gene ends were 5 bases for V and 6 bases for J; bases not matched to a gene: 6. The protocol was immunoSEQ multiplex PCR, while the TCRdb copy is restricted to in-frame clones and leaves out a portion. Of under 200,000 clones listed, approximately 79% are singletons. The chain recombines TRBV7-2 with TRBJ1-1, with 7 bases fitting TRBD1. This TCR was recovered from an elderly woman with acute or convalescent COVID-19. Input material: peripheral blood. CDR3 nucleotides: TGTGCCAGCAGCCGATACACAGGGGCTGAAGCTTTCTTT. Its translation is CASSRYTGAEAFF.